This T cell receptor beta chain was identified during a study of graft-versus-host responses after intestinal transplantation. About the study: Multivisceral, liver-intestinal, or isolated intestinal grafts went to recipients. Every recipient underwent anti-thymocyte globulin induction, then tacrolimus and steroids for 2 to 3 years. Study-wide results and caveats: Early post-transplant HvG declines showed an association with peak circulating GvH clone levels. GvH clones turned up in recipient marrow; some had shown up first in ileum or blood.

V was pared by 4 bases and J by 7 bases, with 4 bases between. The germline V gene has CDR1 MNHNS and CDR2 SASEGT. CDR3 length: 10 residues. As to this clone: Its antigen is not identified.

Processed graft tissue released its intraepithelial and lamina propria lymphocytes. The table came from immunoSEQ multiplex PCR; TCRdb's copy has only in-frame clones and leaves some out. Of approximately 60,000 clones listed, around 90% are singletons. The rearrangement uses TRBV6-1 and TRBJ1-2; D call uncertain. Here the sequenced sample was ileum tissue, taken approximately 56 weeks after transplant. The source of this sequence is a human patient who received an intestinal transplant, so some T cells may come from the graft donor. In DNA form, the CDR3 reads TGTGCCAGCAGTGGGGCTGGCTACACCTTC. Translating it yields CASSGAGYTF.